One T cell receptor beta chain is described in this entry. The antigen remains unidentified. The germline V gene encodes CDR1 SGHNT and CDR2 YYREEE (reference sequence). This CDR3 has 14 amino acids. The V and J ends lost 1 base and 2 bases respectively, with 10 bases between them. These data are taken from a study of OX40 agonist ivuxolimab in advanced cancers. Study findings and constraints: At 0.1 to 3.0 mg/kg and by week 6, CD4+ and CD8+ T cells in the blood had expanded clonally.

The repertoire was sequenced with immunoSEQ multiplex PCR; TCRdb's copy has only in-frame clones and lacks some. The table includes tens of thousands of clones, over 75% detected once. The sequence was collected from an adult with an advanced solid tumor such as melanoma, head and neck, liver or kidney cancer. The genes are TRBV5-4 and TRBJ2-7; perhaps TRBD1 as D (5 bases). The source material was CD4+ or CD8+ T cells sorted from blood, sampled in a trial of the OX40 agonist ivuxolimab. The CDR3 DNA reads TGTGCCAGCAGCTTGAGTCAGGGTCCCTACGAGCAGTACTTC. This codes for CASSLSQGPYEQYF. The complete variable domain, with remaining parts taken from reference TRBV5-4 and TRBJ2-7, reads ETGVTQSPTHLIKTRGQQVTLRCSSQSGHNTVSWYQQALGQGPQFIFQYYREEENGRGNFPPRFSGLQFPNYSSELNVNALELDDSALYLCASSLSQGPYEQYFGPGTRLTVT.